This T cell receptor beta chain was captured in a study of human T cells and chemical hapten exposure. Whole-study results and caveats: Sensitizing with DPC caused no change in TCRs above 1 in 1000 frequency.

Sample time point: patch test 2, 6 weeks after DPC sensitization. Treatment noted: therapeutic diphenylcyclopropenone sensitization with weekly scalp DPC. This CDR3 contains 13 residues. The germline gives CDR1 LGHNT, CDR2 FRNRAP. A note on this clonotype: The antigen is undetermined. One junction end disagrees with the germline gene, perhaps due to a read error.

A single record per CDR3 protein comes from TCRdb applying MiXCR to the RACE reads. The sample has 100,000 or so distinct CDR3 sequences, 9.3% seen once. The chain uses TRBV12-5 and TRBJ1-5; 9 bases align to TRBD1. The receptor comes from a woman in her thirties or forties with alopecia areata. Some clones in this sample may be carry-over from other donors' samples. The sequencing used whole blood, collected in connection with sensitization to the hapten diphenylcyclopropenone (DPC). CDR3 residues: CASGTGGNQPQHF. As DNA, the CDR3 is TGTGCTAGTGGCACAGGGGGCAACCAGCCCCAGCATTTT. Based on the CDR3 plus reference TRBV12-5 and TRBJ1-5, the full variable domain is DARVTQTPRHKVTEMGQEVTMRCQPILGHNTVFWYRQTMMQGLELLAYFRNRAPLDDSGMPKDRFSAEMPDATLATLKIQPSEPRDSAVYFCASGTGGNQPQHFGDGTRLSIL.